This TCR beta chain is from a study of T cells after posttransplantation cyclophosphamide. A marrow graft followed busulfan-fludarabine conditioning, with cyclophosphamide on days +3 and +4. Study results and caveats: Donor-recipient repertoire similarity was low at 1-2 months, rising over year one. Tissue-infiltrating T cells from skin or gut overlapped little with blood T cells.

A note on this clone: The antigen remains undetermined.

Profiled with immunoSEQ multiplex PCR; TCRdb holds only in-frame clones, not every one. The sample shows roughly 11,000 clones, around 90% of them seen only once. V was shortened by 0 bases and J by 3 bases, with 26 bases between the two germline ends. From germline, CDR1 is MGHRA and CDR2 YSYEKL. This CDR3 is 21 amino acids long. The chain couples TRBV4-1 to TRBJ2-2; D might be TRBD1 (6 bases). The specimen comprised PBMCs, sampled after allogeneic stem cell transplant with posttransplant cyclophosphamide. The source of this sequence is a female patient younger than 45 who received an allogeneic stem cell transplant from an unrelated donor, was CMV-positive, and had no GVHD. These T cells may partly come from the graft donor. CDR3 DNA sequence: TGCGCCAGCAGCCAAGAAGATCCCAAAGCCTCCCACAGGGTTGACACCGGGGAGCTGTTTTTT. It translates to CASSQEDPKASHRVDTGELFF.